A single sample gave rise to the 25 T cell receptor beta chains below, sequenced in a study of shared clonotypes between healthy human individuals. As defined, naive CD8 cells were CD45RO-negative and positively selected for CCR7, with terminally differentiated effector memory CD45RA+ cells excluded. TCRdb keeps only in-frame clones here, not all; method: immunoSEQ multiplex PCR. The sample yields about 700,000 clones, 90% to 95% seen once. Source material: naive CD8+ T cells sorted from blood. Receptor source: a man younger than 45 in good health.

V usage is TRBV5-1 and J usage is TRBJ2-7; the match to TRBD1 covers 9 bases. CDR1 SGHRS and CDR2 YFSETQ come from the germline V gene. The CDR3 sequence is 15 residues long. V was clipped by 2 bases and J by 2 bases; unmatched bases: 5. CDR3 in amino acids: CASSLRTGATYEQYF. The CDR3 region has the DNA TGCGCCAGCAGCTTACGGACAGGGGCCACCTACGAGCAGTACTTC.

This chain connects TRBV4-1 to TRBJ2-1, with 10 nucleotides matching TRBD1. With 0 bases clipped from V and 2 bases from J, the junction kept 4 bases outside the gene matches. In germline, CDR1 is MGHRA, CDR2 YSYEKL. The CDR3 runs 17 residues. CDR3 region: CASSQDGGQGAYNEQFF. The CDR3 DNA is TGCGCCAGCAGCCAAGATGGAGGACAGGGGGCCTACAATGAGCAGTTCTTC.

The CDR3: CASSHDPGTGYTDTQYF. CDR3 in DNA: TGCGCCAGCAGCCATGATCCCGGGACAGGGTACACAGATACGCAGTATTTT. This chain uses TRBV4-3 with TRBJ2-3, with TRBD1 identical over 9 bases. Germline-derived CDR1 and CDR2 are LGHNA and YSLEER. After removal of 3 bases from V and 2 bases from J, the junction contained 9 bases not matched to a gene. The CDR3 consists of 17 residues.

This clone was detected once. V is TRBV7-2 and J is TRBJ2-1; TRBD2 might be the D (5 bases). With 0 bases removed from V and 4 bases from J, the gap between germline ends came to 13 bases. CDR3 length: 16 residues. Germline CDR1 SGHTA, CDR2 FQGNSA. The CDR3 bases are TGTGCCAGCAGCTTAGCGTCCGGACTGGGTTACAATGAGCAGTTCTTC. This encodes CASSLASGLGYNEQFF.

This CDR3 reads CASSPRTGGSTEAFF. CDR3 sequence (DNA): TGTGCCAGCAGCCCTCGGACAGGGGGAAGCACTGAAGCTTTCTTT. The rearrangement joins TRBV13 to TRBJ1-1; the match to TRBD1 covers 10 bases. Germline CDR1 is PRHDT and CDR2 is FYEKMQ (reference sequence). The V and J ends lost 5 bases and 4 bases, in that order; junction bases with no gene match: 7. This CDR3 has 15 amino acids.

This chain connects TRBV4-3 to TRBJ2-7; the D is unclear. The CDR3 has 14 amino acids. CDR1 is LGHNA, CDR2 YSLEER, per germline. V lost 0 bases and J 0 bases, leaving 6 bases between the germline ends. Here the CDR3 DNA reads TGCGCCAGCAGCCAAGATAGACTCTCCTACGAGCAGTACTTC. This gives the protein CASSQDRLSYEQYF.

In this sample, this clone turned up once. CDR3 residues: CASSQGVPIGSYEQYF. CDR3 nucleotides: TGTGCCAGCAGCCAAGGGGTACCAATCGGTTCCTACGAGCAGTACTTC. The J gene is TRBJ2-7, the V gene TRBV4-2; D is uncertain. This CDR3 spans 16 amino acids. With 1 base removed from V and 1 base from J, the gap between germline ends came to 14 bases. Germline CDR1 is LGHNA and CDR2 is YNFKEQ.

The rearrangement links TRBV4-2 to TRBJ1-2; no firm D call. V lost 0 bases, J lost 2 bases, and 10 bases lay in between. The CDR3 contains 15 residues. Germline-derived CDR1 and CDR2 are LGHNA and YNFKEQ. The CDR3 spells CASSQEFAKNYGYTF. The CDR3 bases are TGTGCCAGCAGCCAAGAATTTGCCAAGAACTATGGCTACACCTTC.

The J gene is TRBJ2-1, the V gene TRBV7-9, with D possibly being TRBD2 (6 bases). Germline values: CDR1 SEHNR, CDR2 FQNEAQ (reference sequence). Trimming left V 6 bases short and J 6 bases short, with 18 bases between. This CDR3 region has 15 residues. The CDR3 nucleotides read TGTGCCAGCAGTTTGCGGGATCGGGGAGTCAATGAGCAGTTCTTC. Translating it yields CASSLRDRGVNEQFF.

Notes on this clone: Sequence at one end of the junction differs from germline and may be a read error. The CDR3 is CASSFKGWDERYF. The CDR3 nucleotides are TGTGCCAGCAGTTTTAAGGGTTGGGACGAGCGGTACTTC. This sequence joins TRBV27 and TRBJ2-7, with D possibly called TRBD1 or TRBD2 (5 bases each). Germline lookup yields CDR1 MNHEY and CDR2 SMNVEV (reference sequence). The CDR3 extends over 13 amino acids.

V usage is TRBV7-8 and J usage is TRBJ2-5; D gene ambiguous. Germline V gene lookup returns CDR1 SGHVS and CDR2 FQNEAQ. Trimming took off 1 base at V and 3 bases at J, with 9 bases between the two ends. The CDR3 consists of 14 residues. CDR3 sequence reads: CASSLVGPEETQYF. CDR3 in DNA: TGTGCCAGCAGCTTAGTCGGTCCAGAAGAGACCCAGTACTTC.

The chain has TRBV28 and TRBJ2-1, with D perhaps TRBD2 (6 bases). CDR1 and CDR2 from the germline V gene are MDHEN and SYDVKM. Between the trimmed V and J ends, which lost 2 bases and 4 bases, there was a span of 15 bases. The CDR3 runs 16 residues. Here the CDR3 DNA reads TGTGCCAGCAGTTTACGGGGGTCTCCACATTACAATGAGCAGTTCTTC. Its translation is CASSLRGSPHYNEQFF.

The rearrangement uses TRBV27 and TRBJ2-7, with TRBD2 matching over 10 bases. The CDR3 is made up of 17 amino acids. Trimming at V came to 5 bases and at J to 0 bases, leaving 10 bases not matched to a gene. CDR1 and CDR2 (germline): MNHEY, SMNVEV (reference sequence). CDR3 DNA sequence: TGTGCCAGCAGTCCGATAACTAGCGGGATCCTCTCCTACGAGCAGTACTTC. Translating gives CASSPITSGILSYEQYF.

The rearrangement joins TRBV29-1 to TRBJ2-1, with D perhaps TRBD2 (5 bases). V was clipped by 7 bases and J by 4 bases, with 17 bases between them. CDR3 length equals 14 residues. Germline assignment: CDR1 SQVTM and CDR2 ANQGSEA. The CDR3 DNA reads as TGCAGCGCGGCGGGCGCCTCGAATTACAATGAGCAGTTCTTC. Protein product: CSAAGASNYNEQFF.

This chain uses TRBV4-2 with TRBJ1-2, with D uncertain. V was trimmed by 3 bases and J by 8 bases, leaving 13 bases between them. From germline, CDR1 is LGHNA and CDR2 YNFKEQ. The CDR3 covers 13 residues. CDR3 protein: CASSHSGPSGYTF. CDR3 in DNA: TGTGCCAGCAGCCACTCCGGGCCCTCGGGCTACACCTTC.

In the case of this clone: The DNA is omitted, as the CDR3 cannot be located on it reliably, and the CDR3 follows TCRdb's listing. The genes are TRBV28 and TRBJ1-5. Germline V gene sequence: CDR1 MDHEN, CDR2 SYDVKM. The CDR3 adds up to 16 amino acids, both ends counted. The CDR3 sequence is CASSSSWTHSNQPQHF.

This chain joins TRBV7-6 and TRBJ2-1; 9 nucleotides align to TRBD2. V lost 3 bases, J lost 0 bases, and 3 bases stayed unmatched. Germline CDR1 reads SGHVS; CDR2 reads FNYEAQ. This CDR3 comprises 16 residues. The CDR3 region has the DNA TGTGCCAGCAGCTTTTCAGCGGGGGGCTCCTACAATGAGCAGTTCTTC. Amino acids: CASSFSAGGSYNEQFF. Filled out from reference TRBV7-6 and TRBJ2-1, the complete variable domain reads GAGVSQSPRYKVTKRGQDVALRCDPISGHVSLYWYRQALGQGPEFLTYFNYEAQQDKSGLPNDRFSAERPEGSISTLTIQRTEQRDSAMYRCASSFSAGGSYNEQFFGPGTRLTVL.

This rearrangement joins TRBV9 to TRBJ2-1; D may correspond to TRBD1 or TRBD2 (5 bases each). Germline V gene lookup returns CDR1 SGDLS and CDR2 YYNGEE. CDR3 length: 15 residues. Trimming removed 4 bases from V and 4 bases from J, with 15 bases in between. The CDR3 region has the DNA TGTGCCAGCAGCCCCTTTAGGGGCGGGTACAATGAGCAGTTCTTC. It translates to CASSPFRGGYNEQFF.

The chain couples TRBV29-1 to TRBJ2-1; D is unresolved. Per the germline V gene, CDR1 is SQVTM and CDR2 is ANQGSEA. This CDR3 comprises 13 residues. The V gene lost 4 bases and the J gene lost 6 bases, with 13 bases spanning the gap. CDR3 sequence: CSVVSPLGNEQFF. CDR3 in DNA: TGCAGCGTTGTGTCTCCTTTGGGCAATGAGCAGTTCTTC.

J is TRBJ1-2 and V is TRBV4-2, with 7 bases matching TRBD1. Germline trimming cut 4 bases from V and 2 bases from J; bases unmatched to any gene: 10. The CDR3 runs to 16 residues. Germline V gene data show CDR1 as LGHNA and CDR2 as YNFKEQ. This CDR3 reads CASSPGQQGENYGYTF. The CDR3 DNA is TGTGCCAGCAGCCCGGGACAGCAAGGCGAGAACTATGGCTACACCTTC.

The CDR3: CASSTHDRDPTDEQYF. The CDR3 DNA reads as TGTGCCAGCAGCACCCACGACAGAGACCCTACCGACGAGCAGTACTTC. V is TRBV7-9 and J is TRBJ2-7; D may be TRBD1 (5 bases). The germline V gene has CDR1 SEHNR and CDR2 FQNEAQ (reference sequence). The CDR3 covers 16 residues. The V end lost 5 bases, the J end lost 5 bases, and 22 bases lay between the germline ends.

The V and J genes are TRBV28 and TRBJ1-4; D is ambiguous. V was pared by 1 base and J by 7 bases, with 7 bases between. The CDR3 loop spans 13 amino acids. Germline CDR1 MDHEN, CDR2 SYDVKM. The CDR3, as DNA: TGTGCCAGCAGTTTATTGGTTGGTGAAAAACTGTTTTTT. Amino acids: CASSLLVGEKLFF.

For the CDR3, the DNA is TGCGCCAGCATGGGACAGGGGGCGCATAGGTACTTC. Translating gives CASMGQGAHRYF. The chain joins TRBV5-1 to TRBJ2-5; 12 bases agree with TRBD1. Trimming at V came to 6 bases and at J to 13 bases, leaving 7 bases not matched to a gene. Germline CDR1 and CDR2: SGHRS and YFSETQ. CDR3 size: 12 residues.

With respect to this clone: Distinct nucleotide sequences in the sample also encode this CDR3. J is TRBJ2-7 and V is TRBV19; 9 bases are a match to TRBD1. With 3 bases clipped from V and 4 bases from J, the junction kept 4 bases outside the gene matches. Per the germline V gene, CDR1 is LNHDA and CDR2 is SQIVND (reference sequence). This CDR3 region has 14 residues. The CDR3 spells CASSITGGSYEQYF. The CDR3 DNA is TGTGCCAGTAGTATCACAGGGGGCTCTTACGAGCAGTACTTC.

The J gene is TRBJ2-2, the V gene TRBV28, with D possibly being TRBD1 (6 bases). Germline V gene sequence: CDR1 MDHEN, CDR2 SYDVKM. V was clipped by 5 bases and J by 5 bases, with 15 bases between them. This CDR3 is 15 amino acids long. Written as DNA, the CDR3 is TGTGCCAGCAGTCCCGGACAGATCTCGACCGGGGAGCTGTTTTTT. It is translated as CASSPGQISTGELFF.